The 17 T cell receptor beta chains listed next were all sequenced from one sample in a study of resident and recirculating memory T cells in vitiligo. Repertoires were generated with immunoSEQ multiplex PCR, while TCRdb's copy carries only in-frame clones and drops some. The repertoire holds 70,000 to 95,000 clones, about 91% seen once, with roughly 5% in the top ten. Sequencing was performed on blood. The receptor set was obtained from a male donor with vitiligo.

V gene TRBV5-5 combines with J gene TRBJ2-2; 7 bases are shared with TRBD1. V lost 0 bases, J lost 6 bases, and 2 bases stayed unmatched. This CDR3 is built from 14 residues. Germline lookup yields CDR1 SGHKS and CDR2 YYEKEE (reference sequence). Written as DNA, the CDR3 is TGTGCCAGCAGCTTGGTAGGGGGCCCCGGGGAGCTGTTTTTT. Protein: CASSLVGGPGELFF.

The genes are TRBV7-8 and TRBJ1-5; D possibly corresponds to TRBD1 (5 bases). V dropped 1 base and J dropped 2 bases, with 15 bases sitting between them. Germline loops: CDR1 SGHVS, CDR2 FQNEAQ. The CDR3 has 17 residues. CDR3 sequence (DNA): TGTGCCAGCAGCTTAGAAATTTGGGGCGGGGGCAATCAGCCCCAGCATTTT. Translated, it gives CASSLEIWGGGNQPQHF.

This clone was picked up one time. This chain uses TRBV27 with TRBJ2-4; 12 positions match TRBD1. CDR3 length: 14 amino acids. Germline CDR1 MNHEY, CDR2 SMNVEV (reference sequence). J lost 9 bases, V lost 4 bases, and 4 bases had no gene match. Here the CDR3 reads CASSSGTGGFIQYF. The CDR3 region has the DNA TGTGCCAGCAGTTCCGGGACAGGGGGCTTCATTCAGTACTTC.

The V and J genes are TRBV5-1 and TRBJ2-1; D is uncertain. CDR1 and CDR2 (germline): SGHRS, YFSETQ. This CDR3 region has 14 residues. V was pared by 0 bases and J by 2 bases, with 6 bases between. The CDR3 loop is CASSLDEAYNEQFF. CDR3 DNA: TGCGCCAGCAGCTTGGATGAGGCCTACAATGAGCAGTTCTTC.

This clone was seen a single time. The J gene is TRBJ2-7, the V gene TRBV6-5, with 7 positions matching TRBD2. The CDR3 runs 15 residues. From germline, CDR1 is MNHEY and CDR2 SVGAGI. Trimming took 3 bases from V and 0 from J; bases not matched to a gene: 5. The CDR3 bases are TGTGCCAGCAGTTATCAGGGAGGGCCCTCCTACGAGCAGTACTTC. Translating it yields CASSYQGGPSYEQYF.

This chain links TRBV7-9 with TRBJ2-1, with 7 bases fitting TRBD2. The CDR3 loop spans 15 amino acids. V gave up 8 bases and J gave up 3 bases; unmatched junction bases: 10. CDR1 and CDR2 (germline): SEHNR, FQNEAQ (reference sequence). The chain's CDR3 is CASQGSGEFYNEQFF. Written as DNA, the CDR3 is TGTGCCAGCCAAGGAAGCGGGGAATTCTACAATGAGCAGTTCTTC.

This clone is judged medium-sized. The chain links TRBV28 to TRBJ2-5; the match to TRBD1 covers 9 bases. J lost 4 bases, V lost 4 bases, and 7 bases had no gene match. This CDR3 is 15 amino acids long. Germline CDR1 and CDR2: MDHEN and SYDVKM. Here the CDR3 reads CASSSQQGAGETQYF. CDR3 sequence (DNA): TGTGCCAGCAGTTCCCAACAGGGGGCAGGAGAGACCCAGTACTTC.

This chain joins TRBV7-2 and TRBJ2-3; D is unclear. Trimming shortened V by 5 bases and J by 4 bases, and 10 bases separated the two germline ends. The CDR3 is 13 amino acids. Germline V gene lookup returns CDR1 SGHTA and CDR2 FQGNSA. As DNA, the CDR3 is TGTGCCAGCAGCGGGCAGCTGGCAGATACGCAGTATTTT. Residues: CASSGQLADTQYF.

The chain combines TRBV11-2 with TRBJ1-4, with D tentatively TRBD1 (5 bases). Germline V lookup: CDR1 SGHAT, CDR2 FQNNGV. The CDR3 runs to 16 residues. The V gene lost 1 base and the J gene lost 5 bases, with 14 bases spanning the gap. CDR3 nucleotides: TGTGCCAGCAGCTTAGGACAAACCCGGGGGAATGAAAAACTGTTTTTT. This gives the protein CASSLGQTRGNEKLFF.

The chain uses TRBV7-2 and TRBJ1-1; perhaps TRBD1 as D (5 bases). V was cut by 5 bases and J by 4 bases, with 14 bases left in between. The germline gives CDR1 SGHTA, CDR2 FQGNSA. CDR3 length: 14 amino acids. The CDR3 region is CASSPQGSGTEAFF. The CDR3 region has the DNA TGTGCCAGCAGCCCCCAGGGCTCGGGCACTGAAGCTTTCTTT.

The genes are TRBV5-6 and TRBJ2-1, with 10 bases identical to TRBD2. The ends lost 4 bases at V and 4 bases at J; junction bases unmatched: 11. Germline CDR1 is SGHDT and CDR2 is YYEEEE. The CDR3 runs to 17 residues. The CDR3 protein is CASSRYPTSGTYNEQFF. The CDR3 bases are TGTGCCAGCAGCCGCTATCCAACTAGCGGGACTTACAATGAGCAGTTCTTC. Together with reference TRBV5-6 and TRBJ2-1, the CDR3 gives the full variable domain: DAGVTQSPTHLIKTRGQQVTLRCSPKSGHDTVSWYQQALGQGPQFIFQYYEEEERQRGNFPDRFSGHQFPNYSSELNVNALLLGDSALYLCASSRYPTSGTYNEQFFGPGTRLTVL.

The chain has TRBV27 and TRBJ1-1, with unresolved D. Germline V gene lookup returns CDR1 MNHEY and CDR2 SMNVEV (reference sequence). CDR3 length equals 18 residues. V was shortened by 0 bases and J by 3 bases, with 20 bases between the two germline ends. The CDR3, as DNA: TGTGCCAGCAGTTTATCGCCCTGGACCGGCGGGAGGTACACTGAAGCTTTCTTT. This encodes CASSLSPWTGGRYTEAFF.

V is TRBV28 and J is TRBJ1-6; D unclear. Germline V gene lookup returns CDR1 MDHEN and CDR2 SYDVKM. The V end was cut by 6 bases, the J end by 5 bases, with 14 bases between. The CDR3 is 15 amino acids. CDR3: CASRLNNRNNSPLHF. The CDR3 nucleotides read TGTGCCAGCAGGTTGAATAACAGAAATAATTCACCCCTCCACTTT. The whole variable domain, remainder taken from reference TRBV28 and TRBJ1-6, is DVKVTQSSRYLVKRTGEKVFLECVQDMDHENMFWYRQDPGLGLRLIYFSYDVKMKEKGDIPEGYSVSREKKERFSLILESASTNQTSMYLCASRLNNRNNSPLHFGNGTRLTVT.

The chain links TRBV11-2 to TRBJ1-3; D unresolved. Trimming removed 2 bases at V and 3 bases at J, with 11 bases between. Germline loops: CDR1 SGHAT, CDR2 FQNNGV. The CDR3 covers 15 residues. This CDR3 is CASSLLAVFGNTIYF. CDR3 DNA sequence: TGTGCCAGCAGCTTACTGGCAGTATTTGGAAACACCATATATTTT.

This chain uses TRBV18 with TRBJ2-5, with 7 bases that match TRBD1. CDR3 length equals 17 residues. V lost 1 base, J lost 0 bases, and 8 bases stayed unmatched. Germline CDR1 and CDR2: KGHSH and LQKENI. This CDR3 is CASSPQWSGTDQETQYF. The CDR3 DNA is TGTGCCAGCTCACCACAGTGGTCCGGGACAGACCAAGAGACCCAGTACTTC.

The chain couples TRBV6-6 to TRBJ2-1, with D possibly being TRBD1 or TRBD2 (6 bases each). V was cut by 10 bases and J by 1 base, with 14 bases left in between. The germline V gene has CDR1 MNHNY and CDR2 SVGAGI (reference sequence). This CDR3 has 14 residues. The CDR3: CATRGGESYNEQFF. The CDR3 nucleotides read TGTGCCACCAGGGGAGGAGAATCCTACAATGAGCAGTTCTTC.

The gene calls are TRBV6-4 and TRBJ2-2; 8 bases fit TRBD1. The V segment lost 9 bases and the J segment 1 base; nucleotides outside the gene matches: 4. The CDR3 runs to 14 residues. Germline V gene data show CDR1 as MRHNA and CDR2 as SNTAGT. The CDR3 sequence: CASPGTGNTGELFF. The CDR3 DNA reads as TGTGCCAGTCCGGGGACAGGGAACACCGGGGAGCTGTTTTTT.